One sample yielded the 14 T cell receptor beta chains listed below, sequenced in a study of neurological immune-mediated disorders. TCRdb re-analysed the 5' RACE reads in MiXCR, keeping a single row per CDR3 protein. The sample carries around 55,000 distinct CDR3 sequences, 3% to 4.5% recorded once. Sequences were obtained from CD4+ T cells from blood. All receptors come from a woman in her thirties or forties with multiple sclerosis.

This clonotype was detected many times. The CDR3 reads CASSPWTGGDYGYTF. In nucleotides, the CDR3 is TGTGCCAGCAGCCCATGGACAGGGGGAGACTATGGCTACACCTTC. This chain links TRBV9 with TRBJ1-2; 10 nucleotides line up with TRBD1. The CDR3 runs to 15 residues. CDR1 and CDR2 (germline): SGDLS, YYNGEE. The V and J ends lost 4 bases and 3 bases, in that order; junction bases with no gene match: 6.

CDR3 DNA: TGTGCCAGCAGCTTAGCCCTGACCCTGAACACTGAAGCTTTCTTT. It codes for CASSLALTLNTEAFF. This chain connects TRBV13 to TRBJ1-1; D not certain. The CDR3 is 15 amino acids. CDR1 and CDR2 from the germline V gene are PRHDT and FYEKMQ (reference sequence). V gave up 1 base and J gave up 0 bases, with 9 bases separating them.

This clonotype has at least ten counts. The genes are TRBV20-1 and TRBJ2-7, with D tentatively TRBD2 (6 bases). V gave up 3 bases and J gave up 2 bases, with 17 bases separating them. CDR1 is DFQATT and CDR2 is SNEGSKA in the germline V gene (reference sequence). The CDR3 totals 15 residues. DNA of the CDR3: TGCAGTGCTAGGAAACCAGCGGGTATAACCTACGAGCAGTACTTC. Translated: CSARKPAGITYEQYF.

In this sample, this clonotype turned up many times. V gene TRBV5-1 combines with J gene TRBJ2-3; 14 nucleotides align to TRBD2. This CDR3 has 15 residues. J gave up 4 bases and V 4 bases, and 2 bases lay outside the gene matches. Germline CDR1 and CDR2: SGHRS and YFSETQ. CDR3 bases: TGCGCCAGCAGCCGGGGACTAGCGGGGGCAGATACGCAGTATTTT. Protein product: CASSRGLAGADTQYF.

This clonotype was observed many times. The V and J genes are TRBV11-2 and TRBJ2-3, with 11 bases identical to TRBD2. Germline-derived CDR1 and CDR2 are SGHAT and FQNNGV. CDR3 length: 17 amino acids. The V gene end was trimmed by 2 bases and the J gene end by 3 bases; junction bases not matched to a gene: 7. The CDR3 DNA sequence: TGTGCCAGCAGCTTAAGAACTAGCGGGGGACTTACAGATACGCAGTATTTT. It codes for CASSLRTSGGLTDTQYF.

This clonotype has ten or more counts. The V and J genes are TRBV20-1 and TRBJ2-1; 11 bases line up with TRBD2. Germline V CDR1 and CDR2: DFQATT, SNEGSKA (reference sequence). J lost 7 bases, V lost 0 bases, and 11 bases had no gene match. CDR3 length equals 17 residues. CDR3 DNA: TGCAGTGCTAGAGATCTAGACACTAGCGGGGGATCGAATGAGCAGTTCTTC. Protein sequence: CSARDLDTSGGSNEQFF.

Many counts were recorded for this clonotype. V and J are TRBV20-1 and TRBJ2-1; tentatively, D is TRBD2 (5 bases). Germline assignment: CDR1 DFQATT and CDR2 SNEGSKA (reference sequence). Trimming shortened V by 6 bases and J by 0 bases, and 12 bases separated the two germline ends. The length of the CDR3 is 14 residues. This chain's CDR3 is CSANLRDSYNEQFF. As DNA, the CDR3 is TGCAGTGCGAACCTCCGGGACTCCTACAATGAGCAGTTCTTC.

In this sample, this clonotype turned up many times. This chain connects TRBV5-5 to TRBJ2-3; no clear D. The germline V gene encodes CDR1 SGHKS and CDR2 YYEKEE (reference sequence). Deletions cut 2 bases from V and 6 bases from J, with 10 bases between. The CDR3 sequence is 13 residues long. CDR3 region: CASSFLSEDTQYF. CDR3 nucleotides: TGTGCCAGCAGCTTCCTATCGGAGGATACGCAGTATTTT.

This clonotype appeared a few times. The chain links TRBV20-1 to TRBJ2-1; weak D call: TRBD2 (5 bases). The germline V gene has CDR1 DFQATT and CDR2 SNEGSKA (reference sequence). Trimming pared 0 bases from V and 4 bases from J, leaving 7 bases between. The CDR3 spans 13 residues. The CDR3 bases are TGCAGTGCTAGAGATGGACTGTACAATGAGCAGTTCTTC. This translates into CSARDGLYNEQFF.

The sample holds many counts of this clonotype. V is TRBV29-1 and J is TRBJ2-3; TRBD1 might be the D (5 bases). This CDR3 has 14 residues. Between the trimmed V and J ends, which lost 1 base and 3 bases, there was a span of 11 bases. Germline values: CDR1 SQVTM, CDR2 ANQGSEA. The CDR3 region has the DNA TGCAGCGTTGAAGGGGGCGCCTCGACAGATACGCAGTATTTT. Residues: CSVEGGASTDTQYF.

This clonotype was counted many times. This chain uses TRBV7-8 with TRBJ1-3; D is ambiguous. The CDR3 loop spans 15 amino acids. Trimming stripped 5 bases from V and 6 bases from J, with 17 bases between. The germline gives CDR1 SGHVS, CDR2 FQNEAQ. The CDR3 sequence: CASSPRYGGLNTIYF. The DNA of the CDR3 is TGTGCCAGCAGCCCGCGTTACGGAGGCTTAAACACCATATATTTT.

In its sample, this clonotype was seen many times. The chain uses TRBV7-7 and TRBJ2-3; TRBD2 agrees at 11 bases. Germline V gives CDR1 SSHAT, CDR2 FNYEAQ (reference sequence). With V trimmed by 4 bases and J by 4 bases, 1 base remained unmatched. The CDR3 covers 14 residues. CDR3 loop: CASSSGLAADTQYF. The CDR3 region has the DNA TGTGCCAGCAGCTCGGGACTAGCGGCAGATACGCAGTATTTT.

This clonotype was seen repeatedly, ten times or more. The rearrangement uses TRBV5-1 and TRBJ1-2; 8 bases map to TRBD1. The CDR3 loop spans 16 amino acids. Looked up from germline, CDR1 is SGHRS and CDR2 is YFSETQ. The ends lost 4 bases at V and 8 bases at J; junction bases unmatched: 16. The CDR3 reads CASSRSTDRVEGGYTF. In DNA form, the CDR3 reads TGCGCCAGCAGCCGTTCTACGGACAGGGTGGAAGGAGGCTACACCTTC.

This clonotype was picked up many times. This may be a read error, as it is one base from a much larger clone. This chain connects TRBV10-3 to TRBJ1-6; D not certain. Germline lookup yields CDR1 ENHRY and CDR2 SYGVKD. The CDR3 contains 13 residues. The CDR3 loop reads CASSSSHNSPLHF. CDR3 DNA: TGTGCCAGCTCTAGCTCCCATAATTCACCCCTCCACTTT.